The clone carrying this TCR beta chain appeared a single time. This record comes from a study of CD8 T cells in Susac syndrome. TEMRA cells were enriched by FACS, while CD8+ and CD4+ T cells were obtained through a negative isolation that was performed magnetically. The CDR3 contains 14 residues. The V gene's germline CDR1 is MDHEN and CDR2 SYDVKM. Trimming left V 5 bases short and J 3 bases short, with 14 bases between. cDNA came from around 0.5 to 1 ug RNA primed by random hexamers. Amplification of TCR beta CDR3 across 54 Vbeta and 13 Jbeta was performed with immunoSEQ multiplex PCR. A single record per CDR3 protein comes from TCRdb applying MiXCR to the immunoSEQ multiplex PCR reads. The table lists fewer than 250,000 distinct CDR3 sequences, more than 85% of them singletons.

The V call is TRBV28, the J call TRBJ2-7; D possibly uses TRBD1 or TRBD2 (5 bases each). Sequenced: CD8+ T cells from PBMCs. This receptor was identified in a human donor with multiple sclerosis. The CDR3 here is CASSLPGPYYEQYF. The CDR3 region has the DNA TGTGCCAGCAGTCTCCCGGGACCATACTACGAGCAGTACTTC.